This entry lists 20 T cell receptor beta chains sequenced from one sample in a study of T cell repertoires in cytomegalovirus infection. MiXCR was run by TCRdb on the reads, yielding one entry per CDR3 protein. Here the sample spans about 360,000 distinct CDR3 sequences, around a sixth being singletons. The sequencing sample was made of PBMCs. These receptors all stem from a human donor in good health (CMV status not recorded). Some clones in this sample may be carry-over from other donors' samples.

This clonotype was found a few times. The chain links TRBV7-9 to TRBJ2-1; 13 nucleotides agree with TRBD2. This CDR3 is 18 amino acids long. CDR1 and CDR2 from the germline V gene are SEHNR and FQNEAQ (reference sequence). V was clipped by 2 bases and J by 2 bases; unmatched bases: 6. The CDR3 DNA sequence: TGTGCCAGCAGCTTAAACCCGGGACTAGCGGGGACCTACAATGAGCAGTTCTTC. Residues: CASSLNPGLAGTYNEQFF.

This clonotype was detected a few times. The chain carries TRBV24-1 and TRBJ2-5, with 7 bases lining up with TRBD1. This CDR3 region has 15 residues. Germline V gene data show CDR1 as KGHDR and CDR2 as SFDVKD. Trimming cost V 4 bases and J 3 bases; bases outside gene matches: 7. The CDR3 DNA reads as TGTGCCACCAGTGACCCCGACAGGGATAAAGAGACCCAGTACTTC. It yields the protein CATSDPDRDKETQYF.

This clonotype was observed many times. V gene TRBV11-2 combines with J gene TRBJ2-1; D gene uncertain. The CDR3 runs 14 residues. Germline CDR1 and CDR2: SGHAT and FQNNGV. V lost 1 base and J 6 bases, leaving 10 bases between the germline ends. The CDR3 sequence: CASSLGGIINEQFF. The CDR3 coding sequence is TGTGCCAGCAGCTTAGGAGGTATCATCAATGAGCAGTTCTTC. Filled out from reference TRBV11-2 and TRBJ2-1, the complete variable domain reads EAGVAQSPRYKIIEKRQSVAFWCNPISGHATLYWYQQILGQGPKLLIQFQNNGVVDDSQLPKDRFSAERLKGVDSTLKIQPAKLEDSAVYLCASSLGGIINEQFFGPGTRLTVL.

This chain joins TRBV12-3 or TRBV12-4 and TRBJ1-4; D is unresolved. The CDR3 is 13 residues long. With 10 bases removed from V and 5 bases from J, the gap between germline ends came to 14 bases. This CDR3 reads CATFREPNEKLFF. The CDR3 DNA is TGTGCCACCTTTAGGGAGCCCAATGAAAAACTGTTTTTT.

A few counts support this clonotype. The chain has TRBV5-5 and TRBJ2-1, with D unresolved. Germline CDR1 is SGHKS and CDR2 is YYEKEE (reference sequence). Trimming left V 1 base short and J 8 bases short, with 10 bases between. CDR3 length equals 13 residues. CDR3: CASSLPEGYEQFF. As DNA, the CDR3 is TGTGCCAGCAGCTTGCCCGAAGGCTATGAGCAGTTCTTC.

This clonotype was seen a handful of times. The chain carries TRBV6-6 and TRBJ2-1, with D perhaps TRBD2 (5 bases). The CDR3 length is 16 residues. V lost 0 bases, J lost 5 bases, and 14 bases lay in between. The V gene's germline CDR1 is MNHNY and CDR2 SVGAGI (reference sequence). The CDR3 coding sequence is TGTGCCAGCAGTTACTCGAGTTCGCGAGCGGACAATGAGCAGTTCTTC. Its translation: CASSYSSSRADNEQFF.

This clonotype was found a few times. The chain is built from TRBV5-1 and TRBJ2-7; possibly TRBD1 for D (5 bases). Between the trimmed V and J ends, which lost 0 bases and 5 bases, there was a span of 12 bases. This CDR3 spans 14 amino acids. Germline CDR1 reads SGHRS; CDR2 reads YFSETQ. The CDR3 nucleotides read TGCGCCAGCAGCTTGGGTACCCAGGGCGACGAGCAGTACTTC. This gives the protein CASSLGTQGDEQYF.

This clonotype was seen repeatedly, ten times or more. This chain connects TRBV7-2 to TRBJ2-4; possibly TRBD1 for D (6 bases). The CDR3 is 14 amino acids. CDR1 is SGHTA, CDR2 FQGNSA, per germline. V dropped 5 bases and J dropped 8 bases, with 16 bases sitting between them. The CDR3 nucleotides are TGTGCCAGCAGCCCGAACAGGGTTAAGGACATTCAGTACTTC. Protein: CASSPNRVKDIQYF.

In this sample, this clonotype turned up many times. V is TRBV7-2 and J is TRBJ2-4; D remains ambiguous. The CDR3 totals 17 residues. The V gene's germline CDR1 is SGHTA and CDR2 FQGNSA. Trimming stripped 3 bases from V and 0 bases from J, with 15 bases between. Here the CDR3 DNA reads TGTGCCAGCAGCTTGCCATACACCAAACTAGCCAAAAACATTCAGTACTTC. It translates to CASSLPYTKLAKNIQYF.

This clonotype occurred many times. The rearrangement links TRBV12-3 or TRBV12-4 to TRBJ1-5, with D possibly matching TRBD1 (6 bases). V gave up 3 bases and J gave up 8 bases, with 14 bases separating them. The CDR3 covers 14 residues. CDR3: CASSFAPGAEPQHF. In DNA, the CDR3 is TGTGCCAGCAGTTTCGCCCCGGGGGCTGAGCCCCAGCATTTT.

This clonotype occurred many times. The chain links TRBV19 to TRBJ2-2; TRBD2 is a possible D gene (6 bases). V was shortened by 6 bases and J by 1 base, with 12 bases between the two germline ends. The length of the CDR3 is 15 residues. CDR1 and CDR2 from the germline V gene are LNHDA and SQIVND (reference sequence). The CDR3 bases are TGTGCCAGTAGAAGGGCGGGACTGAACACCGGGGAGCTGTTTTTT. Its translation: CASRRAGLNTGELFF.

This clonotype appeared many times. The chain has TRBV7-2 and TRBJ2-1; the D gene is possibly TRBD2 (6 bases). Trimming left V 2 bases short and J 0 bases short, with 14 bases between. This CDR3 spans 17 amino acids. The germline V gene has CDR1 SGHTA and CDR2 FQGNSA. This CDR3 reads CASSLRWGVTSYNEQFF. The CDR3 region has the DNA TGTGCCAGCAGCTTACGGTGGGGGGTGACCTCCTACAATGAGCAGTTCTTC.

The rearrangement uses TRBV2 and TRBJ1-5; 11 bases agree with TRBD1. The V and J ends lost 4 bases and 7 bases, in that order; junction bases with no gene match: 6. There are 15 residues in the CDR3. CDR1 is SNHLY, CDR2 FYNNEI, per germline. The CDR3 reads CASSARTGGRQPQHF. DNA for the CDR3: TGTGCCAGCAGTGCCCGGACAGGGGGCCGACAGCCCCAGCATTTT.

About this clonotype: Compared with germline, one end of the junction differs, possibly owing to a read error. This chain links TRBV12-3 or TRBV12-4 with TRBJ1-2; a possible D gene is TRBD1 (6 bases). CDR3 length equals 11 residues. The CDR3 DNA follows: TGTGCCAGCGGAACAGGGATTTTGCGTCGGTTC. Translation: CASGTGILRRF.

The chain carries TRBV6-5 and TRBJ1-1; 8 bases are a match to TRBD1. The V segment lost 5 bases and the J segment 11 bases; nucleotides outside the gene matches: 10. The CDR3 contains 13 residues. Germline values: CDR1 MNHEY, CDR2 SVGAGI. This CDR3 is CASSGGTGQRAFF. The CDR3 DNA follows: TGTGCCAGCAGTGGCGGGACAGGACAAAGGGCTTTCTTT.

This clonotype was counted only a few times. The genes are TRBV14 and TRBJ1-3; 8 bases line up with TRBD1. V trimming: 5 bases; J trimming: 7 bases; junction bases outside the gene matches: 4. The CDR3 loop spans 13 amino acids. The germline V gene has CDR1 SGHDN and CDR2 FVKESK. CDR3 coding DNA: TGTGCCAGCAGCACCCAGGGGGCTAACACCATATATTTT. Protein: CASSTQGANTIYF.

This clonotype was observed a handful of times. V gene TRBV29-1 combines with J gene TRBJ1-4, with a tentative D call TRBD1 (5 bases). This CDR3 comprises 12 residues. Germline V gene lookup returns CDR1 SQVTM and CDR2 ANQGSEA. Trimming took 7 bases from V and 5 from J, leaving 11 bases between them. The CDR3 loop reads CSGGNRNEKLFF. The CDR3 region has the DNA TGCAGCGGGGGCAACCGGAATGAAAAACTGTTTTTT.

The DNA for the CDR3 is TGCGCCAGCAGCCAAATGGAGGGTGCCGGGGAGCTGTTTTTT. Translated, it gives CASSQMEGAGELFF. The chain recombines TRBV4-3 with TRBJ2-2; weak D call: TRBD2 (6 bases). The CDR3 loop spans 14 amino acids. Germline loops: CDR1 LGHNA, CDR2 YSLEER. V lost 2 bases, J lost 6 bases, and 10 bases lay in between.

The chain uses TRBV7-9 and TRBJ1-6; 7 bases agree with TRBD1. CDR1 is SEHNR and CDR2 is FQNEAQ in the germline V gene (reference sequence). V shed 4 bases and J 5 bases; nucleotides not matched to a gene: 5. This CDR3 has 15 amino acids. The chain's CDR3 is CASSSWDRDNSPLHF. CDR3 DNA sequence: TGTGCCAGCAGCTCCTGGGACAGAGATAATTCACCCCTCCACTTT.

There are many counts of this clonotype. The chain links TRBV7-9 to TRBJ2-7; 14 bases line up with TRBD2. V lost 5 bases, J lost 5 bases, and 2 bases stayed unmatched. The CDR3 length is 14 residues. CDR1 and CDR2 (germline): SEHNR, FQNEAQ (reference sequence). This chain's CDR3 is CASSGTSGSNEQYF. In nucleotides, the CDR3 is TGTGCCAGCAGCGGGACTAGCGGGAGTAACGAGCAGTACTTC.